The 11 T cell receptor beta chains listed next were all sequenced from one sample in a study of blood T cell repertoires in COVID-19. Using immunoSEQ multiplex PCR, the repertoire was profiled, and TCRdb retains in-frame clones only, with some absent. The table records fewer than 350,000 clones, about 85% of them present only once. Sample: PBMCs or T cells enriched from blood (not recorded which). All receptors derive from a woman in her twenties or thirties who had been exposed to COVID-19.

This chain uses TRBV11-3 with TRBJ2-7; 10 bases agree with TRBD1. Germline loops: CDR1 SGHNT, CDR2 YENEEA. The length of the CDR3 is 17 residues. V trimming: 11 bases; J trimming: 1 base; junction bases outside the gene matches: 17. CDR3 loop: CAGQQKMPGQGSYEQYF. Here the CDR3 DNA reads TGTGCCGGCCAGCAGAAGATGCCGGGACAGGGGTCCTACGAGCAGTACTTC.

The J gene is TRBJ1-1, the V gene TRBV7-3; 8 bases fit TRBD1. Germline loops: CDR1 SGHTA, CDR2 FQGTGA. With 5 bases clipped from V and 5 bases from J, the junction kept 13 bases outside the gene matches. This CDR3 spans 16 amino acids. CDR3 region: CASSQPEGQVETEAFF. DNA of the CDR3: TGTGCCAGCAGCCAACCTGAGGGACAGGTCGAAACTGAAGCTTTCTTT.

This chain connects TRBV11-3 to TRBJ1-1; 8 nucleotides align to TRBD1. The CDR3 extends over 15 amino acids. Trimming at V came to 4 bases and at J to 1 base, leaving 5 bases not matched to a gene. CDR1 and CDR2 (germline): SGHNT, YENEEA. CDR3 DNA: TGTGCCAGCAGCTCCGACAGGGGCCGGAACACTGAAGCTTTCTTT. As protein: CASSSDRGRNTEAFF.

V gene TRBV4-3 combines with J gene TRBJ1-2; D ambiguous. V lost 8 bases to trimming and J lost 4 bases, with 14 bases between them. Germline CDR1 LGHNA, CDR2 YSLEER. The CDR3 has 13 amino acids. CDR3 nucleotides: TGCGCCAGCTTTAGAGGGATCCGCTATGGCTACACCTTC. Its translation: CASFRGIRYGYTF.

V usage is TRBV19 and J usage is TRBJ1-1; D ambiguous. V gave up 6 bases and J gave up 1 base, with 9 bases separating them. This CDR3 has 13 amino acids. Germline assignment: CDR1 LNHDA and CDR2 SQIVND (reference sequence). The CDR3 coding sequence is TGTGCCAGTAGGACACTGTCGAACACTGAAGCTTTCTTT. Residues: CASRTLSNTEAFF.

This chain joins TRBV12-3 or TRBV12-4 and TRBJ1-1; tentatively, D is TRBD1 (5 bases). V lost 6 bases, J lost 8 bases, and 16 bases lay in between. The CDR3 contains 13 residues. Here the CDR3 DNA reads TGTGCCAGCAGGCCCACAGGAAAACCCGAAGCTTTCTTT. Translating gives CASRPTGKPEAFF.

The rearrangement joins TRBV18 to TRBJ1-4; unclear D gene. Germline CDR1 reads KGHSH; CDR2 reads LQKENI. This CDR3 is built from 19 residues. V was cut by 3 bases and J by 5 bases, with 25 bases left in between. CDR3 in DNA: TGTGCCAGCTCACCGAGGGCGGCAGCATCTCCATCGGGAAATGAAAAACTGTTTTTT. It yields the protein CASSPRAAASPSGNEKLFF.

This rearrangement joins TRBV5-1 to TRBJ2-5; 10 positions match TRBD2. Germline CDR1 is SGHRS and CDR2 is YFSETQ. Trimming cost V 0 bases and J 5 bases; bases outside gene matches: 4. This CDR3 comprises 15 residues. The CDR3 sequence is CASSLDSSGGETQYF. The CDR3, as DNA: TGCGCCAGCAGCTTGGACTCTAGCGGGGGCGAGACCCAGTACTTC. Looking up the rest from reference TRBV5-1 and TRBJ2-5 gives the full variable domain: KAGVTQTPRYLIKTRGQQVTLSCSPISGHRSVSWYQQTPGQGLQFLFEYFSETQRNKGNFPGRFSGRQFSNSRSEMNVSTLELGDSALYLCASSLDSSGGETQYFGPGTRLLVL.

This clone has a single count. The sample contains more than one DNA sequence encoding this CDR3. V is TRBV11-3 and J is TRBJ2-7; D is ambiguous. V dropped 0 bases and J dropped 1 base, with 7 bases sitting between them. This CDR3 comprises 14 residues. Germline values: CDR1 SGHNT, CDR2 YENEEA. CDR3 region: CASSLDRGSYEQYF. In DNA, the CDR3 is TGTGCCAGCAGCTTAGACCGAGGATCCTACGAGCAGTACTTC. The whole variable domain, remainder taken from reference TRBV11-3 and TRBJ2-7, is EAGVVQSPRYKIIEKKQPVAFWCNPISGHNTLYWYLQNLGQGPELLIRYENEEAVDDSQLPKDRFSAERLKGVDSTLKIQPAELGDSAVYLCASSLDRGSYEQYFGPGTRLTVT.

The CDR3 bases are TGTGCCAGCAGCGGGGCAGGGAATCTAAATGAGCAGTTCTTC. Protein sequence: CASSGAGNLNEQFF. The chain couples TRBV9 to TRBJ2-1, with D possibly TRBD1 on 5 matching bases. Germline V gene lookup returns CDR1 SGDLS and CDR2 YYNGEE. The V gene lost 3 bases and the J gene lost 7 bases, with 14 bases spanning the gap. The CDR3 runs 14 residues.

This rearrangement joins TRBV2 to TRBJ2-6; TRBD2 aligns across 14 bases. V shed 8 bases and J 2 bases; nucleotides not matched to a gene: 2. The CDR3 runs to 16 residues. Germline CDR1 SNHLY, CDR2 FYNNEI. The CDR3 sequence: CASEGLAGAGANVLTF. DNA of the CDR3: TGTGCCAGCGAGGGACTAGCGGGAGCTGGGGCCAACGTCCTGACTTTC.